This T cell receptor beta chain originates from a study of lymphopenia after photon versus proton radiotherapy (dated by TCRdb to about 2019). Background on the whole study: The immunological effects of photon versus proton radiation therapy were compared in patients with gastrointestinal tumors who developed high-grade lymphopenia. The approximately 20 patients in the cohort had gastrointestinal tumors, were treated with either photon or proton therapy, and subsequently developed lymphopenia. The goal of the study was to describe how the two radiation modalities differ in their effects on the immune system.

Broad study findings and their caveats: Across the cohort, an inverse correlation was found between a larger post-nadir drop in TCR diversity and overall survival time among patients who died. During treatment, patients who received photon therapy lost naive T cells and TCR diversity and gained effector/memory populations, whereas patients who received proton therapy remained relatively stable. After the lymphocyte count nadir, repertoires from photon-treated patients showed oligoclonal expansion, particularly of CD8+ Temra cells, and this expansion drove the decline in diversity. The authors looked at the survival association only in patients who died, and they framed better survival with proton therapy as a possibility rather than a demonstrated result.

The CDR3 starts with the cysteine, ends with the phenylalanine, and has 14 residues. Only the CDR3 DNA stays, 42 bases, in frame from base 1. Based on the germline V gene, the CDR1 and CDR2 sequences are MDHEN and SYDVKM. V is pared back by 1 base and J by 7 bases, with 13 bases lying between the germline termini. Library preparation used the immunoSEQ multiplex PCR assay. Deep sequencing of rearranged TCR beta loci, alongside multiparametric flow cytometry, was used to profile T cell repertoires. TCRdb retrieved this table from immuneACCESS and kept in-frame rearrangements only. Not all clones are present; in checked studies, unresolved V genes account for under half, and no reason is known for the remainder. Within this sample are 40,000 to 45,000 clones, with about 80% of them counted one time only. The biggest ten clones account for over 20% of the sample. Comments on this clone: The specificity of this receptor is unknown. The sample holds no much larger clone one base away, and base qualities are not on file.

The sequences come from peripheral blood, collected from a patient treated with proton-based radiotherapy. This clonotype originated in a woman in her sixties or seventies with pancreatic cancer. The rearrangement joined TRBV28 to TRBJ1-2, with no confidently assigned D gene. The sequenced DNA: TGTGCCAGCAGTTTATCTCGAGGGTCCGGTGGCTACACCTTC. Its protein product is CASSLSRGSGGYTF.